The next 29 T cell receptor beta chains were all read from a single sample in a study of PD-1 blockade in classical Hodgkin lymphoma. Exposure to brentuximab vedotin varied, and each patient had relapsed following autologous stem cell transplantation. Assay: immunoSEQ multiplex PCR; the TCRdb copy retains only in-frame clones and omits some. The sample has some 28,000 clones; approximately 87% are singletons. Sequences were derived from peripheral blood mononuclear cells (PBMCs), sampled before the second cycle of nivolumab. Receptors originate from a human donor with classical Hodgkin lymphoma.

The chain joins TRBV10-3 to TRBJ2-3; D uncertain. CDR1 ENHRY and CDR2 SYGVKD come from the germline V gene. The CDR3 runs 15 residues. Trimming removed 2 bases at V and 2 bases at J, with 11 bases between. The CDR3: CAISEGPTYTDTQYF. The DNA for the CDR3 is TGTGCCATCAGTGAGGGACCCACTTACACAGATACGCAGTATTTT.

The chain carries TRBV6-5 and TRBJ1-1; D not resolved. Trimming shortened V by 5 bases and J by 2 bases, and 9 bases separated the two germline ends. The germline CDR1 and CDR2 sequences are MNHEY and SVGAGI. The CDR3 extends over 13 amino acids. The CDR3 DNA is TGTGCCAGCAGTGCGTCTTATAACACTGAAGCTTTCTTT. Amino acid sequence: CASSASYNTEAFF.

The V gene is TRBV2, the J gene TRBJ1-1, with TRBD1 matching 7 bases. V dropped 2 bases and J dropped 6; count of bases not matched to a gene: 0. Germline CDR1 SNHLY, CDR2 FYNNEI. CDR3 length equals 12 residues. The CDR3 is CASSEQGAEAFF. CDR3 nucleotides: TGTGCCAGCAGTGAACAGGGGGCTGAAGCTTTCTTT.

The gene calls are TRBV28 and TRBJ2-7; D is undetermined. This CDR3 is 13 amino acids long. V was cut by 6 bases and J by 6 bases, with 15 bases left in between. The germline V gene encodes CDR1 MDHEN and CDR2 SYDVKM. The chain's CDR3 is CASSYPGFGEQYV. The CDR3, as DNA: TGTGCCAGCAGCTACCCCGGGTTTGGCGAGCAGTACGTC.

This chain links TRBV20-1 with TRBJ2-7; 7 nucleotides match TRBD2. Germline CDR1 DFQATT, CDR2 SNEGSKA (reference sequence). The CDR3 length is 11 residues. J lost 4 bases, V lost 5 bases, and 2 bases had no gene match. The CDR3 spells CSAQGGYEQYF. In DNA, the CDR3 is TGCAGTGCTCAGGGAGGGTACGAGCAGTACTTC.

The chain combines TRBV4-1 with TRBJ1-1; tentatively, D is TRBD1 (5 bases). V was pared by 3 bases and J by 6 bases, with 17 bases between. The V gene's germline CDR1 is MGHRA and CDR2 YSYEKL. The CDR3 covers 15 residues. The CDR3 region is CASSQVGTRGPEAFF. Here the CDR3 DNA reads TGCGCCAGCAGCCAGGTCGGGACTCGGGGACCTGAAGCTTTCTTT.

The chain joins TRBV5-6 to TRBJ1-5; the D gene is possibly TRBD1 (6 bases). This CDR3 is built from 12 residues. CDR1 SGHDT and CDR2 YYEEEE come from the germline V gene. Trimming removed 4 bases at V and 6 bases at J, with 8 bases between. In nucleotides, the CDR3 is TGTGCCAGCAGCCAGGGGATTCAGCCCCAGCATTTT. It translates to CASSQGIQPQHF.

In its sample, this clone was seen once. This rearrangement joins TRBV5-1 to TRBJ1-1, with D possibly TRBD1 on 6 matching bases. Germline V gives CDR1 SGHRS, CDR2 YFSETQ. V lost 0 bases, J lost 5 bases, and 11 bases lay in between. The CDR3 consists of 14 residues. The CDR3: CASSLAQGGTEAFF. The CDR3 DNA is TGCGCCAGCAGCTTGGCACAGGGTGGAACTGAAGCTTTCTTT.

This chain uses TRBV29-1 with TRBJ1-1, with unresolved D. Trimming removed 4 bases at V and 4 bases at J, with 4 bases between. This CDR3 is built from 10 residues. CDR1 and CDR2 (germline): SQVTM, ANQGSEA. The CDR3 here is CSVAITEAFF. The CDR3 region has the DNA TGCAGCGTTGCTATCACTGAAGCTTTCTTT.

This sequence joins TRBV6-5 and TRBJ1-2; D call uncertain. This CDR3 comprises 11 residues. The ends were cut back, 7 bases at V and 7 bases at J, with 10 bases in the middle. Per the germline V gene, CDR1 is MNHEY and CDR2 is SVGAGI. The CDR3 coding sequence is TGTGCCAGCATCGGTCCGAGTGGCTACACCTTC. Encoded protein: CASIGPSGYTF.

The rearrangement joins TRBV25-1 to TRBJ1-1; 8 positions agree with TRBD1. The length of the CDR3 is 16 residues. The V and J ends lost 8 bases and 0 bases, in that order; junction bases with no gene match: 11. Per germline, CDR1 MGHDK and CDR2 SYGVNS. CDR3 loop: CASLPGQGHMNTEAFF. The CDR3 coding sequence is TGTGCCAGCCTGCCCGGACAGGGACACATGAACACTGAAGCTTTCTTT.

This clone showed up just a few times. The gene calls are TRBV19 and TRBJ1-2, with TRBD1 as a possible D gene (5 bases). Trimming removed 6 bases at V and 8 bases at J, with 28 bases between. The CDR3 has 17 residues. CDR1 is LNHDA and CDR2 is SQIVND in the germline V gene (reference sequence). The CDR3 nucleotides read TGTGCCAGTAGCCCAGGACTAGGATTCGGGGGGTTTCACGGCTACACCTTC. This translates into CASSPGLGFGGFHGYTF. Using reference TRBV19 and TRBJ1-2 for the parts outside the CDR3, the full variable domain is DGGITQSPKYLFRKEGQNVTLSCEQNLNHDAMYWYRQDPGQGLRLIYYSQIVNDFQKGDIAEGYSVSREKKESFPLTVTSAQKNPTAFYLCASSPGLGFGGFHGYTFGSGTRLTVV.

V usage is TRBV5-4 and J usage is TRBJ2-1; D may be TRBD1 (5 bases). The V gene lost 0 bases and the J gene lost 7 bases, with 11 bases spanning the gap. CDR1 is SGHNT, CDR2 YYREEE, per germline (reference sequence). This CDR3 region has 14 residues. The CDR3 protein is CASSLGARENEQFF. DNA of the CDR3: TGTGCCAGCAGCTTGGGAGCCAGGGAAAATGAGCAGTTCTTC.

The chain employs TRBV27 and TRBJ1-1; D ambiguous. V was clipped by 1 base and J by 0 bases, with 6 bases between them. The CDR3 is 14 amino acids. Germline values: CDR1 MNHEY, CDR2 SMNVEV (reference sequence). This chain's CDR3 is CASSLFHMNTEAFF. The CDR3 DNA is TGTGCCAGCAGTTTATTTCACATGAACACTGAAGCTTTCTTT.

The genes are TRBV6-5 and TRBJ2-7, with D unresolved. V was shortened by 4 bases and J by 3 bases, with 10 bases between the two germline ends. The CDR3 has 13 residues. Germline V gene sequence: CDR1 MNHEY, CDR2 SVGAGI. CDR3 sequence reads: CASSFLSNYEQYF. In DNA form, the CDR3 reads TGTGCCAGCAGTTTCCTGTCCAACTACGAGCAGTACTTC.

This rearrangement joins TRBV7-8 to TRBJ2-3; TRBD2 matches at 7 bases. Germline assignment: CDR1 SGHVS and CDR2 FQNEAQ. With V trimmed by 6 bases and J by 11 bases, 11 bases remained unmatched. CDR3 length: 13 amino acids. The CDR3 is CASSLRRGLLQYF. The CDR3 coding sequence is TGTGCCAGCAGTCTTAGGAGGGGACTACTGCAGTATTTT.

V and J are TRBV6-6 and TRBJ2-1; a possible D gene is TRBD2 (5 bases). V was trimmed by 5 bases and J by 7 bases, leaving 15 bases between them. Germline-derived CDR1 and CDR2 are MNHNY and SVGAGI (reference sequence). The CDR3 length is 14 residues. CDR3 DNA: TGTGCCAGCAGTGCCCGGGCTAGCTCAAATGAGCAGTTCTTC. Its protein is CASSARASSNEQFF.

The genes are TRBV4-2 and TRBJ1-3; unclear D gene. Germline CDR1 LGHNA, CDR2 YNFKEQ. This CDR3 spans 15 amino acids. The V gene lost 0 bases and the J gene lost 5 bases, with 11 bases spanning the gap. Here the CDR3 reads CASSQDSIFRNTIYF. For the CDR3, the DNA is TGTGCCAGCAGCCAAGACTCCATATTCCGAAACACCATATATTTT.

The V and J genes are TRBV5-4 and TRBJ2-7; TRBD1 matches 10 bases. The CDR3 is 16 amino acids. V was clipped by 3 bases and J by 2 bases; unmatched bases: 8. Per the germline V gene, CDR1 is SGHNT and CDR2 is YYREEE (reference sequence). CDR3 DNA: TGTGCCAGCAGCTGGGGACAGGGGAAAATTGCCTACGAGCAGTACTTC. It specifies CASSWGQGKIAYEQYF.

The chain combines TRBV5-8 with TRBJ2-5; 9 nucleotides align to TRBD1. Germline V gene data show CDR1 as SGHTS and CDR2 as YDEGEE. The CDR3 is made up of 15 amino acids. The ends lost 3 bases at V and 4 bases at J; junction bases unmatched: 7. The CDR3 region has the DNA TGTGCCAGCAGCTCCGGGACAGGGAAGGGAGAGACCCAGTACTTC. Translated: CASSSGTGKGETQYF.

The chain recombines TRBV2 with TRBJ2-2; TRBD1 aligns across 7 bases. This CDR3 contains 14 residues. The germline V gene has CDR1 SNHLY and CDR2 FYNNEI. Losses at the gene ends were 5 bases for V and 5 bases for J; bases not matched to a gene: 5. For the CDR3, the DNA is TGTGCCAGCAGTCTGACAGGGTCAACCGGGGAGCTGTTTTTT. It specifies CASSLTGSTGELFF. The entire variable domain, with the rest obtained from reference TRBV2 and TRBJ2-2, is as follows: EPEVTQTPSHQVTQMGQEVILRCVPISNHLYFYWYRQILGQKVEFLVSFYNNEISEKSEIFDDQFSVERPDGSNFTLKIRSTKLEDSAMYFCASSLTGSTGELFFGEGSRLTVL.

The CDR3 here is CASSLDSDNYGYTF. DNA for the CDR3: TGTGCCAGCAGCTTAGACTCAGATAACTATGGCTACACCTTC. The chain links TRBV7-6 to TRBJ1-2; D unresolved. Germline V gene sequence: CDR1 SGHVS, CDR2 FNYEAQ. Deletions cut 1 base from V and 1 base from J, with 7 bases between. The CDR3 length is 14 residues.

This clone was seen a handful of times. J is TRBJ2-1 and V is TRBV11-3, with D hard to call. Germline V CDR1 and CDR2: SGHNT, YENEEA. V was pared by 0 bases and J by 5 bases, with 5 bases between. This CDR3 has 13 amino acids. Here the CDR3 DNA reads TGTGCCAGCAGCTTAGATAGGCACAATGAGCAGTTCTTC. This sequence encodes CASSLDRHNEQFF.

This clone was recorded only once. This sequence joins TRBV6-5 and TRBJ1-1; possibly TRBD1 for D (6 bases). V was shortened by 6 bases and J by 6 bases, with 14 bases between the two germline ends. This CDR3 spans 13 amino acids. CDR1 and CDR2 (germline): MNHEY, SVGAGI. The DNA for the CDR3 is TGTGCCAGCAGCTCACCAGGGGACTCTGAAGCTTTCTTT. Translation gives CASSSPGDSEAFF.

CDR3: CASNQSQVGACNQPQHF. In nucleotides, the CDR3 is TGTGCCAGCAATCAAAGTCAGGTGGGGGCGTGCAATCAGCCCCAGCATTTT. The chain uses TRBV21-1 and TRBJ1-5; TRBD1 is taken as the D call from the table, unchecked against the DNA. TRBV21-1 is recorded as a pseudogene. The CDR3 sequence is 17 residues long.

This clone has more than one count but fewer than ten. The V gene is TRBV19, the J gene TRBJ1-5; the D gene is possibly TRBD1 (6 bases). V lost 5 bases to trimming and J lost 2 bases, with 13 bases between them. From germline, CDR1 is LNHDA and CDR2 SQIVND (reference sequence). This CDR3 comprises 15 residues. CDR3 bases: TGTGCCAGTAGTGAACAGGGTATAGGCAATCAGCCCCAGCATTTT. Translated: CASSEQGIGNQPQHF.

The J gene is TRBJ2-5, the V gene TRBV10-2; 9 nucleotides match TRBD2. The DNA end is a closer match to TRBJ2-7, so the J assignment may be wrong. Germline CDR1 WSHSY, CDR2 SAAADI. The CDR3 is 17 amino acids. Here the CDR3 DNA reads TGCGCCAGCATGTCTTACGGCCCTAGCGGGAACTCCTACGAGCAGTACTTC. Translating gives CASMSYGPSGNSYEQYF.

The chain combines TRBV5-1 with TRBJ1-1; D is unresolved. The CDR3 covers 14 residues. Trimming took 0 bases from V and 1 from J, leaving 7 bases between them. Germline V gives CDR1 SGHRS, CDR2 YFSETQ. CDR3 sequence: CASSLATQNTEAFF. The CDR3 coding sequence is TGCGCCAGCAGCTTGGCGACCCAGAACACTGAAGCTTTCTTT.

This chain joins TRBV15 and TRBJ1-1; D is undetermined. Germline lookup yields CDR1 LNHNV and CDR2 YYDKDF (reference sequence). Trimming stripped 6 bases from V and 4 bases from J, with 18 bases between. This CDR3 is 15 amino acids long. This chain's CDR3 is CATRGDWGISTEAFF. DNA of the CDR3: TGTGCCACCAGAGGTGATTGGGGAATCAGCACTGAAGCTTTCTTT.